This TCR beta chain was profiled in a study of OX40 agonist ivuxolimab in advanced cancers. This CDR3 contains 15 residues. Germline V lookup: CDR1 SGHAT, CDR2 FQNNGV. V lost 5 bases to trimming and J lost 6 bases, with 19 bases between them. Method: immunoSEQ multiplex PCR; TCRdb's copy keeps in-frame clones and lacks some. The sample contains under 85,000 clones, 94% of which appear only once. Material: CD4+ or CD8+ T cells sorted from blood, obtained in a trial of the OX40 agonist ivuxolimab. V is TRBV11-2 and J is TRBJ1-2, with D perhaps TRBD1 (5 bases). This TCR derives from an adult with an advanced solid tumor such as melanoma, head and neck, liver or kidney cancer. CDR3 region: CASSPLWSGQHGYTF. The CDR3 bases are TGTGCCAGCAGCCCTTTATGGTCGGGGCAACATGGCTACACCTTC.